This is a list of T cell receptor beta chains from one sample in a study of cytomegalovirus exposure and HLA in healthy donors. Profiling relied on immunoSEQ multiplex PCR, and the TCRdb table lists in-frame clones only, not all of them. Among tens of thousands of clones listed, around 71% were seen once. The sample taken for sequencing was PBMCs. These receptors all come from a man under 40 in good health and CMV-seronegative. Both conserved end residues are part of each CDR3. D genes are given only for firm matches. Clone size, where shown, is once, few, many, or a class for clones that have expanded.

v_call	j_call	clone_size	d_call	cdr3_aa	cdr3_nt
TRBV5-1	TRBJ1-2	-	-	CASSWGGVDFDGYTF	TGCGCCAGCAGCTGGGGGGGGGTGGACTTCGATGGCTACACCTTC
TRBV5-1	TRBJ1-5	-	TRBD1	CASSLEAGGNSNQPQHF	TGCGCCAGCAGCTTGGAGGCAGGGGGGAATAGCAATCAGCCCCAGCATTTT
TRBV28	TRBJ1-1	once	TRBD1	CASVTGDTEAFF	TGTGCTAGCGTGACAGGGGACACTGAAGCTTTCTTT
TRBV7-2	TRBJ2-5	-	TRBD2	CASSHGTSGVQETQYF	TGTGCCAGCAGCCACGGGACTAGCGGGGTCCAAGAGACCCAGTACTTC
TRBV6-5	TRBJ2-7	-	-	CASSQGYQWEQYF	TGTGCCAGCAGTCAGGGGTACCAGTGGGAGCAGTACTTC
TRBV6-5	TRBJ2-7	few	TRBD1	CASSSLPGQGKGEQYF	TGTGCCAGCAGTTCCCTACCGGGACAGGGAAAAGGCGAGCAGTACTTC
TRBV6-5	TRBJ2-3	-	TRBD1	CASSSGQGGTDTQYF	TGTGCCAGCAGTTCTGGACAGGGGGGCACAGATACGCAGTATTTT
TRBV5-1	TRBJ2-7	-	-	CASSFNYEQYF	TGCGCCAGCAGCTTCAACTACGAGCAGTACTTC
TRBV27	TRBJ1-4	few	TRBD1	CASSSGQTNEKLFF	TGTGCCAGCAGTTCGGGACAGACTAATGAAAAACTGTTTTTT
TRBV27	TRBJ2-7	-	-	CASSWNRAGNEQYF	TGTGCCAGCAGCTGGAACAGGGCCGGGAACGAGCAGTACTTC
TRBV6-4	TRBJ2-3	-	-	CASSAGVIDTQYF	TGTGCCAGCAGTGCGGGGGTCATAGATACGCAGTATTTT
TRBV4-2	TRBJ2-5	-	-	CASSLDTTDRETQYF	TGTGCCAGCAGCCTCGACACCACCGACCGGGAGACCCAGTACTTC
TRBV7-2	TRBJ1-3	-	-	CASSLVAGGNTIYF	TGTGCCAGCAGCTTAGTAGCGGGGGGAAACACCATATATTTT
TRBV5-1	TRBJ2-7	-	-	CASSQGGVYEQYF	TGCGCCAGCAGCCAGGGAGGAGTCTACGAGCAGTACTTC
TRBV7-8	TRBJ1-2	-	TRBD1	CASSTSQGRGYTF	TGTGCCAGCAGCACCTCACAGGGGCGGGGCTACACCTTC
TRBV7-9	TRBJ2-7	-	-	CASSLVNEQYF	TGTGCCAGCAGCTTAGTCAACGAGCAGTACTTC
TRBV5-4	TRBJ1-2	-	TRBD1	CASSFEQGNYGYTF	TGTGCCAGCAGCTTTGAACAGGGGAACTATGGCTACACCTTC
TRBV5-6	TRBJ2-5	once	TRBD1	CASSPGTGLQETQYF	TGTGCCAGCAGCCCGGGGACAGGCCTACAAGAGACCCAGTACTTC